These T cell receptor beta chains were read from a single sample in a study of T-cell memory formation after mild COVID-19. One entry per CDR3 protein, called by TCRdb with MiXCR from the 5' RACE reads. The sample holds 550,000 to 700,000 distinct CDR3 sequences, around 16% seen once. The sample taken for sequencing was PBMCs or a T cell subset sorted from them (not recorded which). These receptors originate from an adult woman who had mild COVID-19 (a few samples of this study predate the infection). Cell type and time point are not known. Both conserved end residues are part of each CDR3. The D gene is left open where the match is weak. Rows give clone size only sometimes, using once, few, many, or a class for an expanded clone.

-	many	TRBJ2-5	TRBV19	CASSVGRLNLQETQYF	TGTGCCAGTAGTGTGGGCCGGCTCAACTTACAAGAGACCCAGTACTTC
-	few	TRBJ2-3	TRBV6-5	CASRQNRRSTDTQYF	TGTGCCAGCAGGCAAAACAGGCGAAGCACAGATACGCAGTATTTT
-	-	TRBJ1-1	TRBV11-3	CASSSTKFGARAFF	TGTGCCAGCAGCTCGACGAAATTCGGGGCCAGGGCTTTCTTT
-	-	TRBJ1-1	TRBV4-1	CASSQGVQAEAFF	TGCGCCAGCAGCCAAGGGGTACAGGCTGAAGCTTTCTTT
TRBD1	-	TRBJ2-7	TRBV19	CASSIRTGTAYEQYF	TGTGCCAGTAGTATCCGGACAGGGACGGCCTACGAGCAGTACTTC
TRBD2	few	TRBJ2-1	TRBV12-3/TRBV12-4	CASSPALAGGLNEQFF	TGTGCCAGCAGTCCCGCACTAGCGGGAGGCTTGAATGAGCAGTTCTTC
TRBD1	few	TRBJ1-5	TRBV7-9	CASSPRGQGNQPQHF	TGTGCCAGCAGCCCCAGGGGGCAAGGCAATCAGCCCCAGCATTTT
-	-	TRBJ2-7	TRBV23-1	CANWARFKEAYEQYF	TGCGCCAACTGGGCCCGGTTTAAGGAGGCCTACGAGCAGTACTTC
-	-	TRBJ2-7	TRBV7-2	CASPVLVGTYEQYF	TGTGCCAGCCCGGTACTGGTCGGAACCTACGAGCAGTACTTC
-	few	TRBJ2-1	TRBV7-6	CASSLDEMAPGLIGNEQFF	TGTGCCAGCAGCTTAGACGAGATGGCCCCTGGACTAATAGGGAATGAGCAGTTCTTC
-	once	TRBJ1-5	TRBV6-5	CASSYSRNVNQHQHF	TGTGCCAGCAGTTACTCCAGGAACGTCAATCAGCACCAGCATTTT